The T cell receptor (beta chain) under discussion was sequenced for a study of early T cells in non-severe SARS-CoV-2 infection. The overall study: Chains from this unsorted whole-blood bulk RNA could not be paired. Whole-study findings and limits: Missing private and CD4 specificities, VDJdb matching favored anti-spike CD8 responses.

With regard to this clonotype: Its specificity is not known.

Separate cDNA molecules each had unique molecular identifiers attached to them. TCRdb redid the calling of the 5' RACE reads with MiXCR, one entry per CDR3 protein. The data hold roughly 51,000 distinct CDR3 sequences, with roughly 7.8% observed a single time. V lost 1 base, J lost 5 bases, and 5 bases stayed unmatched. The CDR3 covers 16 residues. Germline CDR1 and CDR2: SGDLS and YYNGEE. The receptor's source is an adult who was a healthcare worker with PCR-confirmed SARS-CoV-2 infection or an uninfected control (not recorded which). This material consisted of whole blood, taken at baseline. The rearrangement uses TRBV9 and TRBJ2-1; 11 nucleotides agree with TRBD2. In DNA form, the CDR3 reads TGTGCCAGCAGCGTATCACTAGCGGGAGTAGACAATGAGCAGTTCTTC. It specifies CASSVSLAGVDNEQFF.